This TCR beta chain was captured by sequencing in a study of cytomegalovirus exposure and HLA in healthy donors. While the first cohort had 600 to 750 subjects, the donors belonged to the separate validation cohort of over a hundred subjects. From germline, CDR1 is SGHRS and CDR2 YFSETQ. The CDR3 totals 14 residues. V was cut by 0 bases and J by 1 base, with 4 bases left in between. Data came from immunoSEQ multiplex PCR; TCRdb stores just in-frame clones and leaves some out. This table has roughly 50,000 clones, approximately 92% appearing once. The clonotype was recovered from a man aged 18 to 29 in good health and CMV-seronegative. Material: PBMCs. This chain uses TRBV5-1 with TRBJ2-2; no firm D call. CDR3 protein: CASSLVVNTGELFF. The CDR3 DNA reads TGCGCCAGCAGCTTGGTAGTGAACACCGGGGAGCTGTTTTTT.